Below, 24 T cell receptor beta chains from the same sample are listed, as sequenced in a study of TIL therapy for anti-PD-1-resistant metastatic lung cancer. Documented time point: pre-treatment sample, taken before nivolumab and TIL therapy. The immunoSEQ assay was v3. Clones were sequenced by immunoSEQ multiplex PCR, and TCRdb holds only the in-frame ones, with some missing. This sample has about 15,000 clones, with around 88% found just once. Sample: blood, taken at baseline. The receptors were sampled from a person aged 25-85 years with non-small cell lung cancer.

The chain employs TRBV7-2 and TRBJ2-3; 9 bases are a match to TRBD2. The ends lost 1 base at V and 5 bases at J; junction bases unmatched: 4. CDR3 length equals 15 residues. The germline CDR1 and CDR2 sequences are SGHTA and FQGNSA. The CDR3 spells CASSLGGRAKDTQYF. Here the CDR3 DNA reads TGTGCCAGCAGCTTAGGCGGGAGGGCTAAAGATACGCAGTATTTT.

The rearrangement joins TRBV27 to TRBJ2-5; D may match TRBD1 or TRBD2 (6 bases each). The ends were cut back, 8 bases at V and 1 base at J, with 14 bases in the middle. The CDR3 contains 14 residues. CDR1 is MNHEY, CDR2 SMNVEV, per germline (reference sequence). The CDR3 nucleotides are TGTGCCAGCCGACGGGGGCAGGTCCAAGAGACCCAGTACTTC. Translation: CASRRGQVQETQYF.

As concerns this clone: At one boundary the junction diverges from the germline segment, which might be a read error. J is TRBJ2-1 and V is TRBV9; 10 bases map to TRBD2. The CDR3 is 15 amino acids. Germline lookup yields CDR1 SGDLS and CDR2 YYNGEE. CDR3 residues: CANSVSAGGPQEQFF. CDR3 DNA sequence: TGTGCCAACAGCGTGTCAGCGGGAGGGCCGCAAGAGCAGTTCTTC. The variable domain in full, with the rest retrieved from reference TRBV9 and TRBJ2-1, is DSGVTQTPKHLITATGQRVTLRCSPRSGDLSVYWYQQSLDQGLQFLIQYYNGEERAKGNILERFSAQQFPDLHSELNLSSLELGDSALYFCANSVSAGGPQEQFFGPGTRLTVL.

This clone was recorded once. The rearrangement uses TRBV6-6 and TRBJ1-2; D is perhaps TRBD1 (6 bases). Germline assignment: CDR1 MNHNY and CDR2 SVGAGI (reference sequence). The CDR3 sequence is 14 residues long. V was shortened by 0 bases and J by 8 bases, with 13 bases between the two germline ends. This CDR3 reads CASSYSTGGDGYTF. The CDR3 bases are TGTGCCAGCAGTTACTCGACTGGGGGCGACGGCTACACCTTC.

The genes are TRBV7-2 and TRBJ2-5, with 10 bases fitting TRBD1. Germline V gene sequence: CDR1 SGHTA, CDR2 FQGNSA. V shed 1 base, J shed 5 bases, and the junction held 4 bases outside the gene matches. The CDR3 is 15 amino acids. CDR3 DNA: TGTGCCAGCAGCTTAGGACAGGGGGCCTGGGAGACCCAGTACTTC. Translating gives CASSLGQGAWETQYF.

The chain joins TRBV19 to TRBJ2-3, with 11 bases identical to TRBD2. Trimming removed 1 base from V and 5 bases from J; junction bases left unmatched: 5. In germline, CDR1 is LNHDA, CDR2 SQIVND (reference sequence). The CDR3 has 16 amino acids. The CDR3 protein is CASSIVAGGPRDTQYF. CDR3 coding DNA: TGTGCCAGTAGTATAGTAGCGGGAGGGCCTCGAGATACGCAGTATTTT.

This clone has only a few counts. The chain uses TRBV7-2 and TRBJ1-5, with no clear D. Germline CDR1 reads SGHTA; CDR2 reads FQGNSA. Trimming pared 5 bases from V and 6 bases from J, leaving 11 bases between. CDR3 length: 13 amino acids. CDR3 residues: CASSPTAGQPQHF. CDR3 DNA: TGTGCCAGCAGCCCAACGGCGGGTCAGCCCCAGCATTTT. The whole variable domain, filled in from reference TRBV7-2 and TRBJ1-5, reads GAGVSQSPSNKVTEKGKDVELRCDPISGHTALYWYRQSLGQGLEFLIYFQGNSAPDKSGLPSDRFSAERTGGSVSTLTIQRTQQEDSAVYLCASSPTAGQPQHFGDGTRLSIL.

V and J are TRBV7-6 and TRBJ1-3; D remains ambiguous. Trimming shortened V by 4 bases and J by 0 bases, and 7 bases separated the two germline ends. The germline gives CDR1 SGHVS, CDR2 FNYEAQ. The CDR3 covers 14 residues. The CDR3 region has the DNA TGTGCCAGCAGCTCCGTTCCCTCTGGAAACACCATATATTTT. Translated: CASSSVPSGNTIYF.

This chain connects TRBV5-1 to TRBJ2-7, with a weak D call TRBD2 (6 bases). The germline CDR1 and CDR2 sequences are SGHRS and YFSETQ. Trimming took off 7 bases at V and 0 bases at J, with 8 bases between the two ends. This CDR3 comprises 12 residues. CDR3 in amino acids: CASGGSSYEQYF. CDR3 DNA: TGCGCCAGCGGGGGGAGCTCCTACGAGCAGTACTTC.

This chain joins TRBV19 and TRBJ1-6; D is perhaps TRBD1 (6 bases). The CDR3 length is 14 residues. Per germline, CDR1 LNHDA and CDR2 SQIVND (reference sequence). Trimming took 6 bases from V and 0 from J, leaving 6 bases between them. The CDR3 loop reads CASRDSSYNSPLHF. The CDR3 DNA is TGTGCCAGTAGGGACAGCTCCTATAATTCACCCCTCCACTTT.

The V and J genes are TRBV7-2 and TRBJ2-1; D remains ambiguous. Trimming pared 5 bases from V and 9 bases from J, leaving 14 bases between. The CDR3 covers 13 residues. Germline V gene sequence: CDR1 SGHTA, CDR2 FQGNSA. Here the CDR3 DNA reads TGTGCCAGCAGCGCTCAATGGGTAGGTGAGCAGTTCTTC. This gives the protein CASSAQWVGEQFF.

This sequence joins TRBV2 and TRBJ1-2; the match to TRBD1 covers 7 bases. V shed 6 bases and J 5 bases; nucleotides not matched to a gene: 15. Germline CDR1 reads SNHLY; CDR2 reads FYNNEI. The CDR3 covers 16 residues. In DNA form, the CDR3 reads TGTGCCAGCAGGGCCGAGAGGGGGCCGGCGCTGTATGGCTACACCTTC. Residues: CASRAERGPALYGYTF.

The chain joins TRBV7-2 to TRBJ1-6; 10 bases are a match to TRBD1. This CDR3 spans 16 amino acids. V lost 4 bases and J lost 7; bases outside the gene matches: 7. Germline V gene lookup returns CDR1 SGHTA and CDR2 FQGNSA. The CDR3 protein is CASSSGQGQRNSPLHF. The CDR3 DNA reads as TGTGCCAGCAGCTCGGGACAGGGGCAAAGGAATTCACCCCTCCACTTT.

The CDR3, as DNA: TGCGCCAGCAGCCCACCACAGGGGAGCTCCTACAATGAGCAGTTCTTC. Translating gives CASSPPQGSSYNEQFF. The rearrangement uses TRBV5-1 and TRBJ2-1; TRBD1 matches at 7 bases. CDR3 length: 16 residues. CDR1 and CDR2 from the germline V gene are SGHRS and YFSETQ. V was clipped by 4 bases and J by 0 bases; unmatched bases: 7.

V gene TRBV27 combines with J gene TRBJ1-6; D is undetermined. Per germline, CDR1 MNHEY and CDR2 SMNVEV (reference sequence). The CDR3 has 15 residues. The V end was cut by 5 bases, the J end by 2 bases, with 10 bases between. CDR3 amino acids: CASSPDLPYNSPLHF. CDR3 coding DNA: TGTGCCAGCAGTCCCGATCTCCCCTATAATTCACCCCTCCACTTT.

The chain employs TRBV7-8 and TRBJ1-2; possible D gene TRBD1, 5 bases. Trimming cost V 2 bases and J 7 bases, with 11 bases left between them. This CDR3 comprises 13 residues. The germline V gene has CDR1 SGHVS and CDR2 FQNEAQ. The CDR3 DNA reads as TGTGCCAGCAGCTTATCGGGGGGAAGTGGCTACACCTTC. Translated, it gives CASSLSGGSGYTF.

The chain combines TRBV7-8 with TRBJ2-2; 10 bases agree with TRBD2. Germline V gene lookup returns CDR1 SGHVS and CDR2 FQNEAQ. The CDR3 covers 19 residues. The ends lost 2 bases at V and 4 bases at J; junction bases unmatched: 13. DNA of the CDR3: TGTGCCAGCAGCTTAAGGCTAGCGGGAGCCCGGCGGGGCACCGGGGAGCTGTTTTTT. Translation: CASSLRLAGARRGTGELFF.

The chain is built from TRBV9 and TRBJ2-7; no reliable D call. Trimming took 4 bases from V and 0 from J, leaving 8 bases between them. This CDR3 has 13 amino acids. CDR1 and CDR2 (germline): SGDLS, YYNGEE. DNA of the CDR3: TGTGCCAGCAGCCCTCGAGGCTCCTACGAGCAGTACTTC. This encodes CASSPRGSYEQYF.

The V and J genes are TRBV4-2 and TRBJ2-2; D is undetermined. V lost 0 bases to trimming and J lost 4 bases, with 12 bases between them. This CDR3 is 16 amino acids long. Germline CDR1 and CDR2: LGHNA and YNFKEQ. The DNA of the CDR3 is TGTGCCAGCAGCCAAGAAGTTCACAGTACCACCGGGGAGCTGTTTTTT. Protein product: CASSQEVHSTTGELFF.

CDR3 in amino acids: CASSLTRSGANVLTF. CDR3 coding DNA: TGTGCCAGCAGCCTAACCCGCTCTGGGGCCAACGTCCTGACTTTC. V gene TRBV27 combines with J gene TRBJ2-6; D gene unclear. The CDR3 length is 15 residues. Per germline, CDR1 MNHEY and CDR2 SMNVEV (reference sequence). Trimming cost V 6 bases and J 0 bases, with 9 bases left between them.

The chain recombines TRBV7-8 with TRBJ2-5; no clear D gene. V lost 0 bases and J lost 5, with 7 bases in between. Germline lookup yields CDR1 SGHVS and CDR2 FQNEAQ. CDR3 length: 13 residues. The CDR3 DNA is TGTGCCAGCAGCTTAGCGCGTTGGGAGACCCAGTACTTC. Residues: CASSLARWETQYF.

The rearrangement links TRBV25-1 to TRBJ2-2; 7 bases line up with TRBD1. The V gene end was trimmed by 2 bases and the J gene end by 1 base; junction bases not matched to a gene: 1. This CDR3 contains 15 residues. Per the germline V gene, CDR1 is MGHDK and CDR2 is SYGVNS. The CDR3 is CASSERTGNTGELFF. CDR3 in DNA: TGTGCCAGCAGTGAACGGACAGGGAACACCGGGGAGCTGTTTTTT.

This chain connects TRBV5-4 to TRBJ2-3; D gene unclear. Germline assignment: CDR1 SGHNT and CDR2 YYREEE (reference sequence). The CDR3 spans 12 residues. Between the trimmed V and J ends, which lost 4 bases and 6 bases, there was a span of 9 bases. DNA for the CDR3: TGTGCCAGCAGCCGGAATTGGGATACGCAGTATTTT. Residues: CASSRNWDTQYF.

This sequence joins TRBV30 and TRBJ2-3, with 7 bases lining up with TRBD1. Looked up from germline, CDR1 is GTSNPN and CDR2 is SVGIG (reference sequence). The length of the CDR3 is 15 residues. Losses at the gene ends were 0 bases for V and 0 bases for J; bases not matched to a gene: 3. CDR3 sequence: CAWSVGTASTDTQYF. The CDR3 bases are TGTGCCTGGAGTGTTGGGACAGCTAGCACAGATACGCAGTATTTT. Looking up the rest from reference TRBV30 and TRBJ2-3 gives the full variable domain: SQTIHQWPATLVQPVGSPLSLECTVEGTSNPNLYWYRQAAGRGLQLLFYSVGIGQISSEVPQNLSASRPQDRQFILSSKKLLLSDSGFYLCAWSVGTASTDTQYFGPGTRLTVL.